The clone carrying this T cell receptor beta chain was observed many times. What it recognizes is unknown. Germline assignment: CDR1 LGHDT and CDR2 YNNKEL (reference sequence). After removal of 1 base from V and 1 base from J, the junction contained 0 bases not matched to a gene. The CDR3 totals 14 residues. Not enrolled were patients with uncontrolled infection, other autoimmune disease, pregnancy or lactation. This entry is derived from a study of T cells in Graves' hyperthyroidism and ophthalmopathy. There were TCR beta CDR3 regions amplified from RNA transcripts. The TCR CDR3 first-round RT-PCR relied on the HTBI primer set. TCRdb reprocessed the multiplex PCR reads via MiXCR and lists one record per CDR3 protein. The data hold roughly 500,000 distinct CDR3 sequences, with 20% to 25% observed a single time. Study outcomes and limitations: A 13 V-J signature model discriminated ophthalmopathy versus stable hyperthyroidism.

This chain joins TRBV3-1 and TRBJ1-1, with 7 bases that match TRBD1. This sequence originates from an older woman with Graves' ophthalmopathy. Sample: blood. CDR3 in amino acids: CASSQGQGNTEAFF. In DNA form, the CDR3 reads TGTGCCAGCAGCCAAGGACAGGGGAACACTGAAGCTTTCTTT.